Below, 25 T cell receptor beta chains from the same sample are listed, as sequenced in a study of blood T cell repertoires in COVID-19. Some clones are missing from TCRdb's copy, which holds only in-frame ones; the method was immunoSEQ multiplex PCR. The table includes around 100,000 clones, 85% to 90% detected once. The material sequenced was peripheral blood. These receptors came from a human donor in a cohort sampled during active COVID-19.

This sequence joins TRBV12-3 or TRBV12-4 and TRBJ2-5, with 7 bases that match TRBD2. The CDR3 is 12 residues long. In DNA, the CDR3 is TGTGTAATTCGCCGGGGGGAGGAGACCCAGTACTTC. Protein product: CVIRRGEETQYF.

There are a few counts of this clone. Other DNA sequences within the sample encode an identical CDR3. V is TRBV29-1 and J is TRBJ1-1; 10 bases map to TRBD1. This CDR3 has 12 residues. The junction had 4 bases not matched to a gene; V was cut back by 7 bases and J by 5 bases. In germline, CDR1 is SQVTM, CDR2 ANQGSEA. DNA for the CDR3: TGCAGCGGCGGGACAGGGGAAACTGAAGCTTTCTTT. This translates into CSGGTGETEAFF.

The DNA for the CDR3 is TGTGCCAGCAGTACATCCTTCGGGGGGGACGGCTACACCTTC. Protein sequence: CASSTSFGGDGYTF. The gene calls are TRBV6-5 and TRBJ1-2; the D gene is possibly TRBD1 (5 bases). The CDR3 contains 14 residues. Trimming removed 5 bases from V and 8 bases from J, with 18 bases in between. CDR1 is MNHEY and CDR2 is SVGAGI in the germline V gene.

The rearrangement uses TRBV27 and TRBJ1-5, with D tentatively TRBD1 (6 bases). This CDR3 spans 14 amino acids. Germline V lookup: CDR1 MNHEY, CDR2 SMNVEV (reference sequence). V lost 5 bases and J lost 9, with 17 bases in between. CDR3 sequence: CASSPQQGQGPQHF. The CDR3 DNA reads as TGTGCCAGCAGTCCGCAACAGGGTCAAGGGCCCCAGCATTTT.

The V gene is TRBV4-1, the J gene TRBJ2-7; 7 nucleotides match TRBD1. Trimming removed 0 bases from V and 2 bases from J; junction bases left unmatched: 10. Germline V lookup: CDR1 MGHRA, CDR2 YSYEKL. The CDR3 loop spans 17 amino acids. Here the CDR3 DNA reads TGCGCCAGCAGCCAAGACCAAACAGGGGTTAAGCCCTACGAGCAGTACTTC. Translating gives CASSQDQTGVKPYEQYF.

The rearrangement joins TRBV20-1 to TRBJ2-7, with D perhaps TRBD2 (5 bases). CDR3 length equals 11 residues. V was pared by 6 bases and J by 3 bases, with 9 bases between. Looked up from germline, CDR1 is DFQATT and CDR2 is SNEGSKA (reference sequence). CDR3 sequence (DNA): TGCAGTGCGGACGGGGACTACGAGCAGTACTTC. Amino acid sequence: CSADGDYEQYF.

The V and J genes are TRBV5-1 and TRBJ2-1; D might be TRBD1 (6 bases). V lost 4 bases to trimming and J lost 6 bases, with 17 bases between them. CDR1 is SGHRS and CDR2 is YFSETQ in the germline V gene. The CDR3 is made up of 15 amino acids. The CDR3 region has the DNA TGCGCCAGCAGCGGACAGCAAACAACCGGCAATGAGCAGTTCTTC. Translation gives CASSGQQTTGNEQFF.

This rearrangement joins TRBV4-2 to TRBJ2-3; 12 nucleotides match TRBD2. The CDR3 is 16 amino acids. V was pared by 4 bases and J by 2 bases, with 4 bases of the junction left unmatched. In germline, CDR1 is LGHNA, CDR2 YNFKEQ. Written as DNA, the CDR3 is TGTGCCAGCAGCCTTGGACTAGCGGGGATCACAGATACGCAGTATTTT. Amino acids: CASSLGLAGITDTQYF.

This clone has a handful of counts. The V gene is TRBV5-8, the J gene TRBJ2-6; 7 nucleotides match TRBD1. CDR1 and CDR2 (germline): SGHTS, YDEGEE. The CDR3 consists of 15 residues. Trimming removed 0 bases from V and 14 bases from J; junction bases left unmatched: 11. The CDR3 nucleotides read TGTGCCAGCAGCTTGGTTCATGGGGACAGTCCGATCCTGACTTTC. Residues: CASSLVHGDSPILTF.

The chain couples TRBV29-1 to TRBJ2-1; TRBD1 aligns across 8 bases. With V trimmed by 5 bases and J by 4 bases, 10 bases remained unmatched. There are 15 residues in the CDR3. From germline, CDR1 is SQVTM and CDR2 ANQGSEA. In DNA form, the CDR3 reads TGCAGCGTTTCTTTGCTGGGACAGGCTTACAATGAGCAGTTCTTC. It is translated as CSVSLLGQAYNEQFF.

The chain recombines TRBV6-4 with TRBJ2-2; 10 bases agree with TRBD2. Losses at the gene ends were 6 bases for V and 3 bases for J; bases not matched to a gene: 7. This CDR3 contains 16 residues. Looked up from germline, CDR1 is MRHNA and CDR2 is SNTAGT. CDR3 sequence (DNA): TGTGCCAGCAGCACCAGTCTAGCGGGGGACACCGGGGAGCTGTTTTTT. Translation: CASSTSLAGDTGELFF.

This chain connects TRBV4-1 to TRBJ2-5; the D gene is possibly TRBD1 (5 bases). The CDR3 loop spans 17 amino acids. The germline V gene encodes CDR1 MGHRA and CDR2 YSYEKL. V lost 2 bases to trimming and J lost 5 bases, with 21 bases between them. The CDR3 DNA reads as TGCGCCAGCAGCCAAAGTCAAGAAGGGGCATCTTGGGAGACCCAGTACTTC. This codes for CASSQSQEGASWETQYF.

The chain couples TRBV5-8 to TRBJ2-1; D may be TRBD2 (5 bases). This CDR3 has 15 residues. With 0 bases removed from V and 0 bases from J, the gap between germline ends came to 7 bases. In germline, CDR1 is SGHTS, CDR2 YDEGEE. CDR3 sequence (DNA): TGTGCCAGCAGCTTGGGAGGGAGCTCCTACAATGAGCAGTTCTTC. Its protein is CASSLGGSSYNEQFF. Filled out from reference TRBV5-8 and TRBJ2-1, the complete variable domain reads EAGVTQSPTHLIKTRGQQATLRCSPISGHTSVYWYQQALGLGLQFLLWYDEGEERNRGNFPPRFSGRQFPNYSSELNVNALELEDSALYLCASSLGGSSYNEQFFGPGTRLTVL.

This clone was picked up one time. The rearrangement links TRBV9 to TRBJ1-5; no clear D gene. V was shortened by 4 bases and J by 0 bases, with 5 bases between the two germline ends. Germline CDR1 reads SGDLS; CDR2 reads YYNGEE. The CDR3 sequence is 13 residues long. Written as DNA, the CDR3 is TGTGCCAGCAGCTCCGTTAGCAATCAGCCCCAGCATTTT. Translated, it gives CASSSVSNQPQHF.

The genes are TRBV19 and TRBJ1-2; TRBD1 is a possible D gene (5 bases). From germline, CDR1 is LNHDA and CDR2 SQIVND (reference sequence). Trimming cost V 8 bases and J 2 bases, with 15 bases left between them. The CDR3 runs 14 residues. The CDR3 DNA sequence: TGTGCCAGTGGGGGGGACGGATCAAACTATGGCTACACCTTC. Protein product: CASGGDGSNYGYTF.

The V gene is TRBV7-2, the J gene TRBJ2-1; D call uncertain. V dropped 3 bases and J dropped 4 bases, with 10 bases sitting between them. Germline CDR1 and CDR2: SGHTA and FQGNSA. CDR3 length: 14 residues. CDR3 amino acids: CASSFPRGYNEQFF. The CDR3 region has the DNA TGTGCCAGCAGCTTCCCGAGAGGATACAATGAGCAGTTCTTC.

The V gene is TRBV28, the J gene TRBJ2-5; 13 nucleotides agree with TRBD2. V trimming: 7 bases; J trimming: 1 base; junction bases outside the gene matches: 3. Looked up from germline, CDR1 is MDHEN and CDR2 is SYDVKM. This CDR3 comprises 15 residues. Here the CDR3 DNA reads TGTGCCAGCACCCGACTAGCGGGGGGCCAAGAGACCCAGTACTTC. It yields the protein CASTRLAGGQETQYF.

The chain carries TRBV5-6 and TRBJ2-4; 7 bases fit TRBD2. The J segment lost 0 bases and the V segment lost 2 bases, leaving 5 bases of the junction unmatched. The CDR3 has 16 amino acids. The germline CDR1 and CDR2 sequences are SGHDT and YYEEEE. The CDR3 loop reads CASSFRGGLAKNIQYF. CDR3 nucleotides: TGTGCCAGCAGCTTTAGGGGAGGGTTAGCCAAAAACATTCAGTACTTC. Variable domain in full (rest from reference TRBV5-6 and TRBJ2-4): DAGVTQSPTHLIKTRGQQVTLRCSPKSGHDTVSWYQQALGQGPQFIFQYYEEEERQRGNFPDRFSGHQFPNYSSELNVNALLLGDSALYLCASSFRGGLAKNIQYFGAGTRLSVL.

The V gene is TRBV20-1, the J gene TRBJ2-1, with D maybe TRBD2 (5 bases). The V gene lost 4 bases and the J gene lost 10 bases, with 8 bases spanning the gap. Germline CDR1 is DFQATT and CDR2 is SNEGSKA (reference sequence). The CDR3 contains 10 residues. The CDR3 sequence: CSATGREQFF. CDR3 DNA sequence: TGCAGTGCTACGGGAAGGGAGCAGTTCTTC.

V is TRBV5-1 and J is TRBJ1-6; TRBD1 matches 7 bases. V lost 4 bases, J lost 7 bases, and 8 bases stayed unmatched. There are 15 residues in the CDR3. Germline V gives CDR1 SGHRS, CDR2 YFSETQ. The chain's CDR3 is CASSGQDPLNSPLHF. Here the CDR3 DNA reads TGCGCCAGCAGCGGACAGGATCCGCTCAATTCACCCCTCCACTTT.

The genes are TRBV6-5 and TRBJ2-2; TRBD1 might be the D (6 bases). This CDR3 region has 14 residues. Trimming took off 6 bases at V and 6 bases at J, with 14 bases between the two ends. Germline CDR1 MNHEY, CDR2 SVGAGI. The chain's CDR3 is CASRRQANAGELFF. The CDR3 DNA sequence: TGTGCCAGCAGGAGACAGGCCAACGCCGGGGAGCTGTTTTTT.

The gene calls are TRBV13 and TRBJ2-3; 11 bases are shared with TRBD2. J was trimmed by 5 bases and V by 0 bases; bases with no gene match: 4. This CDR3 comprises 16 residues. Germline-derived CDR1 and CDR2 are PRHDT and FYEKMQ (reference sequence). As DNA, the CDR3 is TGTGCCAGCAGCTTAGGGGGACTAGCGGCAGGAGATACGCAGTATTTT. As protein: CASSLGGLAAGDTQYF.

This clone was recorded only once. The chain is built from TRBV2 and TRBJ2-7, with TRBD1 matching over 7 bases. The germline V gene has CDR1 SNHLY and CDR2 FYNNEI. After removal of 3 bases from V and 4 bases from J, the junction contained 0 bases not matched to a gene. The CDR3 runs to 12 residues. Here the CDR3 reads CASSDRGYEQYF. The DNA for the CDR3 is TGTGCCAGCAGTGACAGGGGGTACGAGCAGTACTTC.

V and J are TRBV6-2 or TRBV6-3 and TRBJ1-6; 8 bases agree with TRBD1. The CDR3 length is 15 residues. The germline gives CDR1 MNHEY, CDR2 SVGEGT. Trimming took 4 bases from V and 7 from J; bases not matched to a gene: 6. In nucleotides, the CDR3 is TGTGCCAGCAGTTCCCCCAGGGGGCGAAATTCACCCCTCCACTTT. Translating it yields CASSSPRGRNSPLHF.

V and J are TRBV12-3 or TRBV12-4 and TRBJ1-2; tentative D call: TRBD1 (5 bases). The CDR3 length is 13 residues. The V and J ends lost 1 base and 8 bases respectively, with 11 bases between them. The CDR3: CASSLGAGHGYTF. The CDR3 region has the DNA TGTGCCAGCAGTTTAGGGGCAGGGCACGGCTACACCTTC.